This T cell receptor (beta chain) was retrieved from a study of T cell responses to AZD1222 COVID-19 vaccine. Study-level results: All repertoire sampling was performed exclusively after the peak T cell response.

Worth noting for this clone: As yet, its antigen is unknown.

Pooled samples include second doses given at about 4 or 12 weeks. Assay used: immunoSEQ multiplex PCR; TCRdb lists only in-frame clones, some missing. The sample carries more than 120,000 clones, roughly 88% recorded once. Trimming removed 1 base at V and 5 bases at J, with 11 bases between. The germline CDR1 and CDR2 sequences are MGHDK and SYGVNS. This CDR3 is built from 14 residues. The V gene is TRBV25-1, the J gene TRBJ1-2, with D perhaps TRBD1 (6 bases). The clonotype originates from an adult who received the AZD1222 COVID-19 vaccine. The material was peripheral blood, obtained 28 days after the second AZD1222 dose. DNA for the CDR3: TGTGCCAGCAGTGAATCAGGACAGCGATATGGCTACACCTTC. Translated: CASSESGQRYGYTF.